This TCR beta chain was captured by sequencing in a study of shared clonotypes between healthy human individuals. With unsorted samples, genomic DNA was obtained from tens of millions of PBMCs. This CDR3 has 12 residues. CDR1 is MNHNY, CDR2 SVGAGI, per germline (reference sequence). On this clone itself: A junction boundary mismatches the germline segment, possibly from a read error.

DNA from unsorted PBMC was sequenced on ten immunoSEQ deep assay plates. Measured with immunoSEQ multiplex PCR; TCRdb has only the in-frame clones, and not every one. The data contain about 450,000 clones, 79% of them singletons. Source material: PBMCs. The clonotype originates from a middle-aged woman in good health. Some clones in this sample may be carry-over from other donors' samples. The V call is TRBV6-6, the J call TRBJ1-5; weak D call: TRBD1 (6 bases). CDR3 protein: CVSQGYNQPQHF. CDR3 sequence (DNA): TGTGTCAGCCAGGGGTACAATCAGCCCCAGCATTTT.